A single sample is the source of the 8 T cell receptor beta chains below, sequenced in a study of T cells of healthy individuals. TCRdb re-analysed the 5' RACE reads in MiXCR, keeping a single row per CDR3 protein. Of about 63,000 distinct CDR3 sequences listed, roughly 16% are singletons. The receptors originated from a human donor in good health.

This clonotype has a count of ten or more. The rearrangement links TRBV24-1 to TRBJ2-1, with 15 positions matching TRBD2. The CDR3 extends over 16 amino acids. From germline, CDR1 is KGHDR and CDR2 SFDVKD. V was pared by 2 bases and J by 6 bases, with 1 base of the junction left unmatched. CDR3 sequence: CATSDSGLAGGNEQFF. Written as DNA, the CDR3 is TGTGCCACCAGTGATTCGGGACTAGCGGGGGGCAATGAGCAGTTCTTC.

A few counts support this clonotype. The J gene is TRBJ1-6, the V gene TRBV5-5; D gene ambiguous. Germline V gene data show CDR1 as SGHKS and CDR2 as YYEKEE (reference sequence). The CDR3 sequence is 15 residues long. Trimming removed 1 base at V and 10 bases at J, with 15 bases between. CDR3 bases: TGTGCCAGCAGCTTGCGAGTCGGGTTACTGTCACCCCTCCACTTT. It yields the protein CASSLRVGLLSPLHF.

This clonotype was detected many times. This sequence joins TRBV2 and TRBJ1-4; no clear D. V lost 3 bases and J lost 7, with 9 bases in between. CDR3 length: 13 residues. The germline CDR1 and CDR2 sequences are SNHLY and FYNNEI. CDR3: CASSEIAPEKLFF. The CDR3 DNA reads TGTGCCAGCAGTGAGATCGCTCCTGAAAAACTGTTTTTT.

This clonotype has at least ten counts. The V gene is TRBV28, the J gene TRBJ2-7; D not resolved. The CDR3 totals 14 residues. Germline lookup yields CDR1 MDHEN and CDR2 SYDVKM. Between the trimmed V and J ends, which lost 6 bases and 6 bases, there was a span of 18 bases. In nucleotides, the CDR3 is TGTGCCAGCAGCCTTCTTTACCTAGTAGGCGAGCAGTACTTC. Protein sequence: CASSLLYLVGEQYF. The variable domain in full, completed from reference TRBV28 and TRBJ2-7, reads DVKVTQSSRYLVKRTGEKVFLECVQDMDHENMFWYRQDPGLGLRLIYFSYDVKMKEKGDIPEGYSVSREKKERFSLILESASTNQTSMYLCASSLLYLVGEQYFGPGTRLTVT.

The rearrangement uses TRBV13 and TRBJ1-1, with D unresolved. Trimming stripped 4 bases from V and 2 bases from J, with 11 bases between. Germline CDR1 and CDR2: PRHDT and FYEKMQ (reference sequence). This CDR3 spans 14 amino acids. The CDR3 is CASSYGNTNTEAFF. In DNA form, the CDR3 reads TGTGCCAGCAGCTACGGGAACACCAACACTGAAGCTTTCTTT.

This clonotype has at least ten counts. This sequence joins TRBV2 and TRBJ2-6, with a possible D match to TRBD1 (6 bases). V lost 7 bases and J 4 bases, leaving 14 bases between the germline ends. The CDR3 contains 15 residues. CDR1 is SNHLY, CDR2 FYNNEI, per germline. This CDR3 reads CASTTRGAGANVLTF. DNA for the CDR3: TGTGCCAGCACTACCAGGGGAGCCGGGGCCAACGTCCTGACTTTC.

V usage is TRBV6-5 and J usage is TRBJ2-7, with D possibly being TRBD2 (5 bases). Trimming took off 4 bases at V and 3 bases at J, with 10 bases between the two ends. Germline lookup yields CDR1 MNHEY and CDR2 SVGAGI. The CDR3 sequence is 13 residues long. CDR3 sequence (DNA): TGTGCCAGCAGTTCAGACGGGGACTACGAGCAGTACTTC. Its protein is CASSSDGDYEQYF.

Relative to its sample, this clonotype is medium-sized (0.01 to 0.1%). The genes are TRBV6-2 or TRBV6-3 and TRBJ2-1; D may match TRBD1 or TRBD2 (5 bases each). The germline V gene encodes CDR1 MNHEY and CDR2 SVGEGT. The CDR3 loop spans 14 amino acids. The V end was cut by 4 bases, the J end by 4 bases, with 11 bases between. Here the CDR3 DNA reads TGTGCCAGCAGTTTCGGGGACGATTACAATGAGCAGTTCTTC. As protein: CASSFGDDYNEQFF.